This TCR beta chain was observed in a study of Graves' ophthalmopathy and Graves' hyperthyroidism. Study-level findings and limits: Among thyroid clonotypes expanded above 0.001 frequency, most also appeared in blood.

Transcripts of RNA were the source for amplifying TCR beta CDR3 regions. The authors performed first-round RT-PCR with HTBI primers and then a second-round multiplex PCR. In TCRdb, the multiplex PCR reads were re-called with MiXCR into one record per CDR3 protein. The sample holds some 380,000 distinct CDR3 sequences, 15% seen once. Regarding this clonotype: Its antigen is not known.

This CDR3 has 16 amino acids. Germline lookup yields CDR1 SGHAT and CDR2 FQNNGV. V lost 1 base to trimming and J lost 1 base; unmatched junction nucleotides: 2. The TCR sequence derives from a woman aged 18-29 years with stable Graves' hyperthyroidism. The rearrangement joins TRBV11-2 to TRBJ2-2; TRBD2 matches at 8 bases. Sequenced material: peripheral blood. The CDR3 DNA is TGTGCCAGCAGCTTAGTTCGGGGGGGGAACACCGGGGAGCTGTTTTTT. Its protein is CASSLVRGGNTGELFF.